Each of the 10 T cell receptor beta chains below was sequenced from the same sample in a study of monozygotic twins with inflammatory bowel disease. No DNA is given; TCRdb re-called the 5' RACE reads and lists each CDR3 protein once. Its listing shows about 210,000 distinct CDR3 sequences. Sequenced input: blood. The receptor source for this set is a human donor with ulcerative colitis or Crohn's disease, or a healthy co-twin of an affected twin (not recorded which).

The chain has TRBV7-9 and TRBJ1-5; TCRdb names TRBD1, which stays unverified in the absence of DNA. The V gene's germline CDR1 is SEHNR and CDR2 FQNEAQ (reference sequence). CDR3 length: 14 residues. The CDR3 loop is CASSRGESNQPQHF.

CDR3 protein: CASSSLTGGTEAFF. V usage is TRBV5-1 and J usage is TRBJ1-1; TCRdb outputs TRBD1, but without DNA this stays unchecked. Germline assignment: CDR1 SGHRS and CDR2 YFSETQ. The length of the CDR3 is 14 residues.

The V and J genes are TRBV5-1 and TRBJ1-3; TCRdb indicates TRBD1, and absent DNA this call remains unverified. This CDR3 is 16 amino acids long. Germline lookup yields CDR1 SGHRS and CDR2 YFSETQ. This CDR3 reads CASSLGGKVAGNTIYF.

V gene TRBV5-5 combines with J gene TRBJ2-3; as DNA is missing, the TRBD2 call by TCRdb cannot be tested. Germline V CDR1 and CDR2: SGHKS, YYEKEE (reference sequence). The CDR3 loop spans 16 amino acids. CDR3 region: CASNPPSGGVGDTQYF.

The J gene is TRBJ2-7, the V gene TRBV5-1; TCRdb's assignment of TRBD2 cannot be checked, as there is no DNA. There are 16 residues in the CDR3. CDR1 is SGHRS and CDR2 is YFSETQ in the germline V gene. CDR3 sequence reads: CASSFLLAGARYEQYF.

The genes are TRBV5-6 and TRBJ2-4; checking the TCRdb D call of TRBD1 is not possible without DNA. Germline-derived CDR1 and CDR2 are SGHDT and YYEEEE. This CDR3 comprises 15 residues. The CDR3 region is CASTAGDQVRHIQYF.

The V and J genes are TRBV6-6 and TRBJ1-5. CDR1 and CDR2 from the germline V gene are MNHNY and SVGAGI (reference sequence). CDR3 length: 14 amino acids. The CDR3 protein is CASSRREGHQPQHF.

CDR3 protein: CASSFGLGLGYNEQFF. V and J are TRBV5-1 and TRBJ2-1. In germline, CDR1 is SGHRS, CDR2 YFSETQ. CDR3 length: 16 residues.

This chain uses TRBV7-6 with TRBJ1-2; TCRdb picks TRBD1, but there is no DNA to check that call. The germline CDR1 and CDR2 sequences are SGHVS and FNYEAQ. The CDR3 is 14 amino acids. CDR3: CASSPGGVDYGYTF.

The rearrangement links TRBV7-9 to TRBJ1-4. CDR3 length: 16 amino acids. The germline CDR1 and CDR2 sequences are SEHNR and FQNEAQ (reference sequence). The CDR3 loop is CASSWEALAGNEKLFF. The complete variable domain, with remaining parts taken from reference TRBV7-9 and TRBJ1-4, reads DTGVSQNPRHKITKRGQNVTFRCDPISEHNRLYWYRQTLGQGPEFLTYFQNEAQLEKSRLLSDRFSAERPKGSFSTLEIQRTEQGDSAMYLCASSWEALAGNEKLFFGSGTQLSVL.